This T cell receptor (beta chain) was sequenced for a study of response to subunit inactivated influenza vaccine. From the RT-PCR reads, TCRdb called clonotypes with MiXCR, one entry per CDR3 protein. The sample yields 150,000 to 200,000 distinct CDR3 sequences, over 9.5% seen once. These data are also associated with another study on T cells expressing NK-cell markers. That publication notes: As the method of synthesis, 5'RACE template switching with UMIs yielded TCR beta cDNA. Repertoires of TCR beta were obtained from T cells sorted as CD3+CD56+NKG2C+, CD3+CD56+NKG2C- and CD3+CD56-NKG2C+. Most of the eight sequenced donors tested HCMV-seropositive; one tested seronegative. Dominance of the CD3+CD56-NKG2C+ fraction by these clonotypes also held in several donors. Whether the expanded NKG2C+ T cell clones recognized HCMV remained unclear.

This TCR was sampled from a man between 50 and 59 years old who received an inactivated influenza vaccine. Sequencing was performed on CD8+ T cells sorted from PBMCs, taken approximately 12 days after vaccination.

This CDR3 is CASSQVADTQYF. CDR3 DNA: TGCGCCAGCAGCCAAGTTGCAGATACGCAGTATTTT. This chain joins TRBV4-3 and TRBJ2-3; D is undetermined. CDR1 and CDR2 (germline): LGHNA, YSLEER. The CDR3 runs to 12 residues. V was clipped by 1 base and J by 4 bases, with 3 bases between them.